These 27 T cell receptor beta chains came from one sample sequenced in a study of cytomegalovirus exposure and HLA in healthy donors. With 60 Vbeta and 13 Jbeta primers, the PCR was carried out. Only in-frame clones appear in the TCRdb table, and some are missing; sequencing was by immunoSEQ multiplex PCR. The table includes approximately 130,000 clones, around 75% detected once. What was sequenced was PBMCs. The receptors stem from a woman between 40 and 50 years old in good health and CMV-seropositive.

The chain combines TRBV9 with TRBJ1-1; TRBD1 matches 10 bases. V shed 3 bases and J 1 base; nucleotides not matched to a gene: 6. This CDR3 comprises 16 residues. Germline V gene data show CDR1 as SGDLS and CDR2 as YYNGEE. The CDR3 DNA is TGTGCCAGCAGCGCCCGACAGGGGGCCTCGAACACTGAAGCTTTCTTT. This sequence encodes CASSARQGASNTEAFF.

J is TRBJ2-3 and V is TRBV7-6; TRBD2 might be the D (6 bases). The CDR3 runs to 16 residues. The V and J ends lost 5 bases and 4 bases respectively, with 19 bases between them. Germline V gives CDR1 SGHVS, CDR2 FNYEAQ. The CDR3 loop is CASSPRLEGAADTQYF. As DNA, the CDR3 is TGTGCCAGCAGCCCTCGTCTGGAGGGCGCGGCAGATACGCAGTATTTT. Full variable domain (missing parts from reference TRBV7-6 and TRBJ2-3): GAGVSQSPRYKVTKRGQDVALRCDPISGHVSLYWYRQALGQGPEFLTYFNYEAQQDKSGLPNDRFSAERPEGSISTLTIQRTEQRDSAMYRCASSPRLEGAADTQYFGPGTRLTVL.

The rearrangement joins TRBV6-1 to TRBJ2-2; 12 nucleotides match TRBD1. V lost 3 bases and J lost 5; bases outside the gene matches: 13. CDR3 length: 19 residues. Germline assignment: CDR1 MNHNS and CDR2 SASEGT. Here the CDR3 DNA reads TGTGCCAGCAGTGACGCGCCGGGACAGGGGGCAAAGAAGACCGGGGAGCTGTTTTTT. Protein sequence: CASSDAPGQGAKKTGELFF.

Only a few counts were recorded for this clone. The chain combines TRBV28 with TRBJ2-5; D might be TRBD2 (5 bases). Germline V gene lookup returns CDR1 MDHEN and CDR2 SYDVKM. CDR3 size: 14 residues. Trimming stripped 5 bases from V and 3 bases from J, with 13 bases between. The CDR3 DNA reads TGTGCCAGCAGTCCCCGGGCGGGCGAAGAGACCCAGTACTTC. It translates to CASSPRAGEETQYF.

This rearrangement joins TRBV18 to TRBJ2-5; the D gene is possibly TRBD1 (5 bases). Germline loops: CDR1 KGHSH, CDR2 LQKENI. The CDR3 loop spans 16 amino acids. V lost 3 bases and J 5 bases, leaving 19 bases between the germline ends. The CDR3 here is CASSPQVGRTGETQYF. The CDR3 nucleotides read TGTGCCAGCTCACCCCAGGTGGGGCGTACTGGGGAGACCCAGTACTTC.

This chain connects TRBV7-3 to TRBJ2-2; tentative D call: TRBD2 (6 bases). This CDR3 comprises 15 residues. Deletions cut 4 bases from V and 1 base from J, with 10 bases between. Germline CDR1 is SGHTA and CDR2 is FQGTGA. In nucleotides, the CDR3 is TGTGCCAGCAGCTGGAATAGCGGGAACACCGGGGAGCTGTTTTTT. It codes for CASSWNSGNTGELFF. The full variable domain, completed using reference TRBV7-3 and TRBJ2-2, is GAGVSQTPSNKVTEKGKYVELRCDPISGHTALYWYRQSLGQGPEFLIYFQGTGAADDSGLPNDRFFAVRPEGSVSTLKIQRTERGDSAVYLCASSWNSGNTGELFFGEGSRLTVL.

The V and J genes are TRBV28 and TRBJ2-6, with 13 bases aligning to TRBD2. Germline V CDR1 and CDR2: MDHEN, SYDVKM. CDR3 size: 17 residues. V was clipped by 5 bases and J by 4 bases; unmatched bases: 5. This CDR3 reads CASSTGTSGTGANVLTF. Written as DNA, the CDR3 is TGTGCCAGCAGTACCGGGACTAGCGGGACAGGGGCCAACGTCCTGACTTTC. Full variable domain (outside the CDR3, taken from reference TRBV28 and TRBJ2-6): DVKVTQSSRYLVKRTGEKVFLECVQDMDHENMFWYRQDPGLGLRLIYFSYDVKMKEKGDIPEGYSVSREKKERFSLILESASTNQTSMYLCASSTGTSGTGANVLTFGAGSRLTVL.

This chain uses TRBV6-1 with TRBJ2-1; 8 bases agree with TRBD1. CDR1 MNHNS and CDR2 SASEGT come from the germline V gene. The J segment lost 0 bases and the V segment lost 4 bases, leaving 8 bases of the junction unmatched. CDR3 length: 17 residues. The CDR3 loop is CASSGPDRGNSYNEQFF. CDR3 nucleotide sequence: TGTGCCAGCAGTGGCCCAGACAGGGGAAACTCCTACAATGAGCAGTTCTTC.

V gene TRBV19 combines with J gene TRBJ2-1, with 7 bases fitting TRBD2. The junction had 3 bases not matched to a gene; V was cut back by 3 bases and J by 4 bases. Germline V gene sequence: CDR1 LNHDA, CDR2 SQIVND (reference sequence). CDR3 length: 14 residues. CDR3 nucleotides: TGTGCCAGTAGTATTCCGGGGGGTTACAATGAGCAGTTCTTC. Its protein product is CASSIPGGYNEQFF.

This clone was detected a few times. The chain links TRBV5-6 to TRBJ1-2; TRBD1 matches at 10 bases. V lost 6 bases to trimming and J lost 8 bases; unmatched junction nucleotides: 7. The CDR3 totals 13 residues. Germline V lookup: CDR1 SGHDT, CDR2 YYEEEE. DNA of the CDR3: TGTGCCAGCATCACGGGACAGGGGAAAGGCTACACCTTC. It translates to CASITGQGKGYTF.

The chain joins TRBV15 to TRBJ2-3; a possible D gene is TRBD2 (5 bases). V lost 2 bases, J lost 9 bases, and 18 bases lay in between. This CDR3 has 15 amino acids. Germline V gives CDR1 LNHNV, CDR2 YYDKDF (reference sequence). The CDR3 region has the DNA TGTGCCACCAGCAGATTGGTCTGGGGAGAGGACACGCAGTATTTT. This sequence encodes CATSRLVWGEDTQYF.

The chain links TRBV19 to TRBJ1-6; D is possibly TRBD1 (5 bases). CDR1 and CDR2 (germline): LNHDA, SQIVND (reference sequence). The germline V and J ends were trimmed by 3 bases and 7 bases, with 16 bases remaining between them. The CDR3 runs to 16 residues. The CDR3 DNA sequence: TGTGCCAGTAGTATTCTCGGGACTACGGGGAATTCACCCCTCCACTTT. Its protein is CASSILGTTGNSPLHF.

The chain carries TRBV27 and TRBJ1-3, with 9 nucleotides matching TRBD1. V lost 6 bases and J lost 0; bases outside the gene matches: 3. This CDR3 contains 15 residues. Germline CDR1 MNHEY, CDR2 SMNVEV (reference sequence). The CDR3 spells CASRGQGRSGNTIYF. In nucleotides, the CDR3 is TGTGCCAGCAGGGGACAGGGCCGCTCTGGAAACACCATATATTTT.

V gene TRBV7-6 combines with J gene TRBJ2-7, with unresolved D. The CDR3 contains 15 residues. Germline-derived CDR1 and CDR2 are SGHVS and FNYEAQ. Trimming took off 5 bases at V and 0 bases at J, with 14 bases between the two ends. The DNA of the CDR3 is TGTGCCAGCAGCACCGAGGTGAGCAGCTCCTACGAGCAGTACTTC. This gives the protein CASSTEVSSSYEQYF.

To note about this clone: One junction end disagrees with the germline gene, perhaps due to a read error. The same CDR3 is also encoded by other DNA sequences in this sample. V usage is TRBV18 and J usage is TRBJ1-1; unclear D gene. CDR3 length: 14 amino acids. Looked up from germline, CDR1 is KGHSH and CDR2 is LQKENI. This chain's CDR3 is CASSPPPLNTEAFF. The CDR3 DNA sequence: TGTGCCAGCTCGCCACCCCCCTTGAACACTGAAGCTTTCTTT.

The sample holds a few counts of this clone. This chain links TRBV5-1 with TRBJ2-2, with D hard to call. V was trimmed by 4 bases and J by 0 bases, leaving 10 bases between them. The CDR3 is made up of 15 amino acids. CDR1 is SGHRS and CDR2 is YFSETQ in the germline V gene. The CDR3 nucleotides are TGCGCCAGCAGCCGAGACACCGCGAACACCGGGGAGCTGTTTTTT. Translating it yields CASSRDTANTGELFF.

The chain couples TRBV4-3 to TRBJ1-4; D gene uncertain. CDR3 length: 14 residues. Between the trimmed V and J ends, which lost 5 bases and 1 base, there was a span of 8 bases. Germline CDR1 LGHNA, CDR2 YSLEER. The DNA for the CDR3 is TGCGCCAGCAGCGTACAGAAAACTAATGAAAAACTGTTTTTT. Translated, it gives CASSVQKTNEKLFF.

This clone was observed once. This chain joins TRBV28 and TRBJ2-7; 12 bases line up with TRBD2. V lost 4 bases, J lost 4 bases, and 5 bases stayed unmatched. Germline lookup yields CDR1 MDHEN and CDR2 SYDVKM. The CDR3 loop spans 15 amino acids. CDR3 bases: TGTGCCAGCAGTTCATGGACTAGCGGGAAGTACGAGCAGTACTTC. It is translated as CASSSWTSGKYEQYF.

This clone was counted between two and nine times. The rearrangement links TRBV7-2 to TRBJ1-5, with D unclear. Germline values: CDR1 SGHTA, CDR2 FQGNSA. Trimming removed 5 bases from V and 3 bases from J, with 8 bases in between. CDR3 length: 13 residues. The CDR3 DNA sequence: TGTGCCAGCAGCCCCGACACCAATCAGCCCCAGCATTTT. Encoded protein: CASSPDTNQPQHF.

The J gene is TRBJ2-1, the V gene TRBV9; 10 bases map to TRBD2. V gave up 3 bases and J gave up 7 bases; unmatched junction bases: 10. This CDR3 contains 16 residues. Germline CDR1 SGDLS, CDR2 YYNGEE. The CDR3: CASSGPLAGTLNEQFF. In nucleotides, the CDR3 is TGTGCCAGCAGCGGACCACTAGCGGGGACACTGAATGAGCAGTTCTTC.

This clone was detected a few times. The chain combines TRBV7-2 with TRBJ1-2; no firm D call. Germline V gene lookup returns CDR1 SGHTA and CDR2 FQGNSA. The germline V and J ends were trimmed by 5 bases and 5 bases, with 12 bases remaining between them. There are 13 residues in the CDR3. CDR3 residues: CASSGGVGYGYTF. In DNA form, the CDR3 reads TGTGCCAGCAGCGGCGGGGTGGGGTATGGCTACACCTTC.

The CDR3 is CASSLEGARIYEQYF. CDR3 nucleotides: TGTGCCAGCAGCTTGGAGGGGGCACGGATCTACGAGCAGTACTTC. The chain employs TRBV7-8 and TRBJ2-7; D is perhaps TRBD1 (7 bases). The CDR3 contains 15 residues. Germline CDR1 reads SGHVS; CDR2 reads FQNEAQ. With 3 bases removed from V and 3 bases from J, the gap between germline ends came to 15 bases.

This sequence joins TRBV30 and TRBJ1-2; 11 nucleotides align to TRBD1. V was pared by 1 base and J by 8 bases, with 9 bases of the junction left unmatched. This CDR3 is 15 amino acids long. The germline CDR1 and CDR2 sequences are GTSNPN and SVGIG (reference sequence). The CDR3: CAWSGGQGDLEGYTF. Here the CDR3 DNA reads TGTGCCTGGAGTGGGGGACAGGGGGATCTTGAAGGCTACACCTTC.

J is TRBJ1-1 and V is TRBV18; D is perhaps TRBD1 (6 bases). CDR1 KGHSH and CDR2 LQKENI come from the germline V gene. This CDR3 has 13 residues. V shed 4 bases and J shed 1 base, with 7 bases lying between them. The CDR3 reads CASSQGGNTEAFF. DNA of the CDR3: TGTGCCAGCTCACAAGGGGGGAACACTGAAGCTTTCTTT. Drawing the rest from reference TRBV18 and TRBJ1-1, the complete variable domain is NAGVMQNPRHLVRRRGQEARLRCSPMKGHSHVYWYRQLPEEGLKFMVYLQKENIIDESGMPKERFSAEFPKEGPSILRIQQVVRGDSAAYFCASSQGGNTEAFFGQGTRLTVV.

This sequence joins TRBV5-6 and TRBJ1-2, with D uncertain. The CDR3 is 15 amino acids. The V gene lost 0 bases and the J gene lost 0 bases, with 9 bases spanning the gap. Germline loops: CDR1 SGHDT, CDR2 YYEEEE. CDR3 region: CASSLDSRANYGYTF. CDR3 sequence (DNA): TGTGCCAGCAGCTTGGATTCGCGGGCTAACTATGGCTACACCTTC.

J is TRBJ2-2 and V is TRBV27; 8 bases map to TRBD1. The CDR3 covers 16 residues. CDR1 and CDR2 (germline): MNHEY, SMNVEV (reference sequence). V dropped 0 bases and J dropped 3; count of bases not matched to a gene: 3. The CDR3 protein is CASSLSWTGYTGELFF. In DNA, the CDR3 is TGTGCCAGCAGTTTATCGTGGACAGGGTACACCGGGGAGCTGTTTTTT.

The gene calls are TRBV15 and TRBJ2-7; TRBD2 matches at 8 bases. The CDR3 is 20 residues long. Germline CDR1 LNHNV, CDR2 YYDKDF (reference sequence). J was trimmed by 0 bases and V by 0 bases; bases with no gene match: 16. CDR3 loop: CATSRDPGGEGPQPSYEQYF. Here the CDR3 DNA reads TGTGCCACCAGCAGAGATCCCGGGGGGGAGGGGCCCCAACCCTCCTACGAGCAGTACTTC.